The next 18 T cell receptor beta chains were all read from a single sample in a study of OX40 agonist ivuxolimab in advanced cancers. The repertoire was sequenced with immunoSEQ multiplex PCR; TCRdb's copy has only in-frame clones and lacks some. Of roughly 70,000 clones detected, about 90% appear once; the ten largest clones hold 0.31%. Material: CD4+ or CD8+ T cells sorted from blood, obtained in a trial of the OX40 agonist ivuxolimab. The receptors come from an adult with an advanced solid tumor such as melanoma, head and neck, liver or kidney cancer.

The chain is built from TRBV6-5 and TRBJ2-7, with D unclear. The CDR3 loop spans 14 amino acids. The V gene's germline CDR1 is MNHEY and CDR2 SVGAGI. The V end was cut by 0 bases, the J end by 7 bases, with 13 bases between. The DNA of the CDR3 is TGTGCCAGCAGTTACTCGGCAGGTCAACTGGAGCAGTACTTC. Its translation: CASSYSAGQLEQYF.

The J gene is TRBJ1-3, the V gene TRBV9; D is ambiguous. Germline CDR1 SGDLS, CDR2 YYNGEE. V lost 6 bases and J 1 base, leaving 17 bases between the germline ends. The CDR3 runs to 16 residues. As DNA, the CDR3 is TGTGCCAGCACCTCGAGTAATGGTAATTCTGGAAACACCATATATTTT. This sequence encodes CASTSSNGNSGNTIYF.

This clone has a handful of counts. The CDR3 DNA reads as TGCGCCAGCAGCCAGGGGGGGGGCAGGGTCACTGAAGCTTTCTTT. Amino acid sequence: CASSQGGGRVTEAFF. V and J are TRBV4-1 and TRBJ1-1; possible D gene TRBD1, 6 bases. Germline values: CDR1 MGHRA, CDR2 YSYEKL. The ends were cut back, 3 bases at V and 4 bases at J, with 15 bases in the middle. This CDR3 has 15 residues.

In DNA, the CDR3 is TGTGCCAGTGCCCAGGACAGCTCCTACGAGCAGTACTTC. Translation: CASAQDSSYEQYF. This chain links TRBV19 with TRBJ2-7, with D perhaps TRBD1 (6 bases). CDR1 and CDR2 (germline): LNHDA, SQIVND (reference sequence). Trimming took 8 bases from V and 0 from J, leaving 11 bases between them. The CDR3 runs to 13 residues.

The V call is TRBV5-1, the J call TRBJ1-4; D unresolved. Germline loops: CDR1 SGHRS, CDR2 YFSETQ. The CDR3 consists of 14 residues. V dropped 3 bases and J dropped 7 bases, with 13 bases sitting between them. CDR3: CASSWPGDGEKLFF. CDR3 DNA: TGCGCCAGCAGCTGGCCAGGAGATGGTGAAAAACTGTTTTTT.

This clone appeared a single time. This rearrangement joins TRBV5-1 to TRBJ2-5, with D tentatively TRBD1 (7 bases). From germline, CDR1 is SGHRS and CDR2 YFSETQ. The CDR3 is 14 amino acids. V was shortened by 4 bases and J by 4 bases, with 14 bases between the two germline ends. For the CDR3, the DNA is TGCGCCAGCAGCCCTGGAGGGGACAGAGAGACCCAGTACTTC. Its protein product is CASSPGGDRETQYF.

This chain uses TRBV29-1 with TRBJ2-7; no definite D call. Germline loops: CDR1 SQVTM, CDR2 ANQGSEA. Between the trimmed V and J ends, which lost 1 base and 4 bases, there was a span of 17 bases. The CDR3 has 15 amino acids. The CDR3 region is CSVEGGKENKYEQYF. In DNA, the CDR3 is TGCAGCGTTGAAGGGGGAAAGGAAAACAAATACGAGCAGTACTTC.

The chain employs TRBV2 and TRBJ1-1; 7 bases match TRBD1. Germline V gene lookup returns CDR1 SNHLY and CDR2 FYNNEI. V was clipped by 6 bases and J by 5 bases; unmatched bases: 15. This CDR3 spans 16 amino acids. CDR3 DNA: TGTGCCAGCAGCAGACCCCCGACAGGGCGTCTGACTGAAGCTTTCTTT. Translation: CASSRPPTGRLTEAFF.

The CDR3 coding sequence is TGCGCCAGCAGCTCAAGCGACGCCCACAATGAGCAGTTCTTC. As protein: CASSSSDAHNEQFF. The chain couples TRBV5-1 to TRBJ2-1; no firm D call. The CDR3 length is 14 residues. Germline CDR1 reads SGHRS; CDR2 reads YFSETQ. V was trimmed by 3 bases and J by 5 bases, leaving 12 bases between them.

Only a few counts were recorded for this clone. V is TRBV5-5 and J is TRBJ2-7; 10 nucleotides align to TRBD1. This CDR3 has 15 amino acids. Germline V gene lookup returns CDR1 SGHKS and CDR2 YYEKEE (reference sequence). Trimming removed 0 bases from V and 10 bases from J; junction bases left unmatched: 10. In DNA, the CDR3 is TGTGCCAGCAGCTTGGCACCCGGGACAGGGGATTCCCAGTACTTC. It codes for CASSLAPGTGDSQYF.

The V and J genes are TRBV19 and TRBJ2-1, with a weak D call TRBD1 (6 bases). V shed 2 bases and J shed 2 bases, with 10 bases lying between them. Per the germline V gene, CDR1 is LNHDA and CDR2 is SQIVND (reference sequence). The CDR3 has 15 amino acids. The CDR3 DNA reads as TGTGCCAGTAGTATAACCGGGACAACCTACAATGAGCAGTTCTTC. Residues: CASSITGTTYNEQFF.

The gene calls are TRBV2 and TRBJ2-7, with D hard to call. Trimming removed 4 bases from V and 3 bases from J, with 4 bases in between. Germline lookup yields CDR1 SNHLY and CDR2 FYNNEI. This CDR3 is 11 amino acids long. CDR3 coding DNA: TGTGCCAGCAGTGCACACTACGAGCAGTACTTC. Encoded protein: CASSAHYEQYF.

This clone was counted a few times. The CDR3 reads CAWSVGGWGEAFF. The CDR3, as DNA: TGTGCCTGGAGTGTAGGGGGATGGGGTGAAGCTTTCTTT. The V and J genes are TRBV30 and TRBJ1-1; D perhaps matches TRBD1 (6 bases). Trimming cost V 0 bases and J 7 bases, with 12 bases left between them. Germline-derived CDR1 and CDR2 are GTSNPN and SVGIG (reference sequence). This CDR3 is built from 13 residues.

The rearrangement uses TRBV5-4 and TRBJ2-2; 10 positions agree with TRBD2. The V and J ends lost 7 bases and 6 bases, in that order; junction bases with no gene match: 9. The CDR3 is made up of 15 amino acids. Germline CDR1 reads SGHNT; CDR2 reads YYREEE (reference sequence). The DNA for the CDR3 is TGTGCCAGCGCAACCGGACTAGCGGCCCCCGGGGAGCTGTTTTTT. Protein: CASATGLAAPGELFF.

The chain uses TRBV4-1 and TRBJ2-7, with 7 bases aligning to TRBD2. CDR1 is MGHRA, CDR2 YSYEKL, per germline. The CDR3 runs 17 residues. V shed 1 base and J 2 bases; nucleotides not matched to a gene: 11. The chain's CDR3 is CASSQGGRGKPPYEQYF. In DNA form, the CDR3 reads TGCGCCAGCAGCCAAGGAGGGCGGGGGAAGCCCCCCTACGAGCAGTACTTC.

The rearrangement uses TRBV28 and TRBJ2-1, with TRBD1 matching over 7 bases. This CDR3 has 15 residues. The junction had 12 bases not matched to a gene; V was cut back by 7 bases and J by 6 bases. Germline CDR1 MDHEN, CDR2 SYDVKM. CDR3 region: CASTGQSKRSNEQFF. The CDR3 bases are TGTGCCAGCACGGGACAGAGCAAGCGCAGCAATGAGCAGTTCTTC.

The V call is TRBV19, the J call TRBJ2-3; 13 bases are a match to TRBD2. Losses at the gene ends were 1 base for V and 4 bases for J; bases not matched to a gene: 2. This CDR3 has 16 residues. Germline V CDR1 and CDR2: LNHDA, SQIVND (reference sequence). Written as DNA, the CDR3 is TGTGCCAGTAGTATAGGGACTAGCGGGAGTGCAGATACGCAGTATTTT. The encoded protein is CASSIGTSGSADTQYF.

The chain recombines TRBV5-1 with TRBJ2-7, with D hard to call. The V and J ends lost 3 bases and 3 bases respectively, with 13 bases between them. CDR3 size: 14 residues. Germline V CDR1 and CDR2: SGHRS, YFSETQ. The CDR3 reads CASSWATEFYEQYF. DNA of the CDR3: TGCGCCAGCAGCTGGGCCACTGAGTTCTACGAGCAGTACTTC. Full variable domain (missing parts from reference TRBV5-1 and TRBJ2-7): KAGVTQTPRYLIKTRGQQVTLSCSPISGHRSVSWYQQTPGQGLQFLFEYFSETQRNKGNFPGRFSGRQFSNSRSEMNVSTLELGDSALYLCASSWATEFYEQYFGPGTRLTVT.